This TCR beta chain was sequenced in a study of vaccination and CD4 T cells after COVID-19. Overall study context: Overlapping spike pools from SARS-CoV-2 and HCoV-NL63, HCoV-OC43 and HCoV-229E served as culture stimuli.

This clonotype was seen a few times. Antigen specificity is unknown. Treatment noted: roughly 10-day PBMC culture with coronavirus spike peptide pools or control peptides (ViraFEST assay). Peptide-pool expansion of antigen-specific T cells preceded TCR sequencing in ViraFEST. Oncomine TCR Beta short-read sequencing was applied to DNA from cultured CD4+ T cells. Genomic DNA was isolated from CD4+ T cells that had been cultured. TCRdb fed the PCR reads into MiXCR, producing one record per CDR3 protein. This table holds around 15,000 distinct CDR3 sequences, less than 60% found once. The ends were cut back, 5 bases at V and 6 bases at J, with 8 bases in the middle. CDR3 size: 12 residues. The V gene's germline CDR1 is LNHDA and CDR2 SQIVND (reference sequence). Notes on the study in general: Spike mono-reactivity was found in 304 of the 307 vaccine-specific clones identified in convalescent patients.

V is TRBV19 and J is TRBJ1-5; D uncertain. This clonotype was sampled from a human donor who had recovered from COVID-19. Sequencing was carried out using CD4+ T cells from blood, cultured in vitro. CDR3 in DNA: TGTGCCAGTAGTTCCCACCCTCAGCCCCAGCATTTT. Its translation: CASSSHPQPQHF. The variable domain in full, completed from reference TRBV19 and TRBJ1-5, reads DGGITQSPKYLFRKEGQNVTLSCEQNLNHDAMYWYRQDPGQGLRLIYYSQIVNDFQKGDIAEGYSVSREKKESFPLTVTSAQKNPTAFYLCASSSHPQPQHFGDGTRLSIL.